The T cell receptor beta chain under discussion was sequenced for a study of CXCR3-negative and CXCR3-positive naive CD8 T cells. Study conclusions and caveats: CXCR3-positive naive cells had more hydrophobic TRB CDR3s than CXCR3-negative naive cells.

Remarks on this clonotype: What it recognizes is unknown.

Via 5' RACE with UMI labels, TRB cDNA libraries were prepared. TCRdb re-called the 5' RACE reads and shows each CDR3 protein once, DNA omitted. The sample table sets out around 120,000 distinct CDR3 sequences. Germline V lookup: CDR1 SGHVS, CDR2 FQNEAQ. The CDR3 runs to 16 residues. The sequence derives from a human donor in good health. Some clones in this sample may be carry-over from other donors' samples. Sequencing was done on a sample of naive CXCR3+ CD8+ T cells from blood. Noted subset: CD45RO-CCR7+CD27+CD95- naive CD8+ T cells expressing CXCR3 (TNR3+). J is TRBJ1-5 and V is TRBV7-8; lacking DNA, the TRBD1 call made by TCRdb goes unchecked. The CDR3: CASSLNWGAVNQPQHF. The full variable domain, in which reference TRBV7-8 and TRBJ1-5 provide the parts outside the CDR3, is GAGVSQSPRYKVAKRGQDVALRCDPISGHVSLFWYQQALGQGPEFLTYFQNEAQLDKSGLPSDRFFAERPEGSVSTLKIQRTQQEDSAVYLCASSLNWGAVNQPQHFGDGTRLSIL.